Below, 31 T cell receptor beta chains from the same sample are listed, as sequenced in a study of blood T cell repertoires in COVID-19. Sequencing used immunoSEQ multiplex PCR; TCRdb keeps in-frame clones, though not all of them. The profile shows some 350,000 clones, 75% to 90% of them singletons. The material sequenced was PBMCs or T cells enriched from blood (not recorded which). These receptor sequences come from a young man who had recovered from COVID-19.

The rearrangement joins TRBV24-1 to TRBJ2-1; TRBD2 matches 10 bases. Unmatched junction bases numbered 3, after V lost 6 bases and J lost 8 bases. CDR3 length equals 13 residues. CDR1 is KGHDR, CDR2 SFDVKD, per germline. CDR3 bases: TGTGCCACCAGTCCCCTAGCGGGAGATGAGCAGTTCTTC. As protein: CATSPLAGDEQFF.

V and J are TRBV7-8 and TRBJ2-1, with 10 nucleotides matching TRBD2. This CDR3 has 13 residues. Trimming at V came to 8 bases and at J to 6 bases, leaving 4 bases not matched to a gene. The germline gives CDR1 SGHVS, CDR2 FQNEAQ. The DNA of the CDR3 is TGTGCCAGCGCTAGCGGGAGAGTCAATGAGCAGTTCTTC. Amino acids: CASASGRVNEQFF.

The chain combines TRBV23-1 with TRBJ2-7; 9 nucleotides match TRBD1. TRBV23-1 is reported as an ORF; its role is uncertain. The CDR3 length is 15 residues. The ends lost 2 bases at V and 2 bases at J; junction bases unmatched: 4. For the CDR3, the DNA is TGCGCCAGCAGTCAACCCCGGACAGGGGCCTACGAGCAGTACTTC. Amino acids: CASSQPRTGAYEQYF.

The rearrangement links TRBV3-1 (or the pseudogene TRBV3-2) to TRBJ2-7; TRBD2 agrees at 10 bases. Germline CDR1 and CDR2: LGHDT and YNNKEL (reference sequence). The V segment lost 4 bases and the J segment 3 bases; nucleotides outside the gene matches: 9. The CDR3 contains 16 residues. The CDR3 DNA follows: TGTGCCAGCAGCCCTTTGAGGACTAGCGGCTTCTACGAGCAGTACTTC. Translation: CASSPLRTSGFYEQYF.

The chain's CDR3 is CASSRGRDPPDTQYF. The CDR3 coding sequence is TGTGCCAGCAGTCGTGGGCGAGACCCCCCAGATACGCAGTATTTT. The chain combines TRBV7-2 with TRBJ2-3, with D unclear. This CDR3 comprises 15 residues. The germline gives CDR1 SGHTA, CDR2 FQGNSA. Trimming left V 6 bases short and J 4 bases short, with 17 bases between. The full variable domain, its missing parts supplied by reference TRBV7-2 and TRBJ2-3, is GAGVSQSPSNKVTEKGKDVELRCDPISGHTALYWYRQSLGQGLEFLIYFQGNSAPDKSGLPSDRFSAERTGGSVSTLTIQRTQQEDSAVYLCASSRGRDPPDTQYFGPGTRLTVL.

V gene TRBV10-1 combines with J gene TRBJ2-2; D remains ambiguous. Germline V gene lookup returns CDR1 WNHNN and CDR2 SYGVQD (reference sequence). The length of the CDR3 is 13 residues. Trimming removed 2 bases from V and 3 bases from J, with 4 bases in between. The CDR3, as DNA: TGCGCCAGCAGTGAGCGGGACACCGGGGAGCTGTTTTTT. Amino acid sequence: CASSERDTGELFF.

CDR3 nucleotides: TGTGCCAGTGCCTCAGCGGGGGAGCCCCAGCATTTT. As protein: CASASAGEPQHF. The chain combines TRBV19 with TRBJ1-5, with a possible D match to TRBD1 (5 bases). V was cut by 8 bases and J by 8 bases, with 13 bases left in between. CDR3 length: 12 residues. The germline gives CDR1 LNHDA, CDR2 SQIVND (reference sequence).

The V and J genes are TRBV29-1 and TRBJ2-3; D perhaps matches TRBD1 (5 bases). This CDR3 is built from 13 residues. The ends were cut back, 2 bases at V and 4 bases at J, with 10 bases in the middle. Germline CDR1 is SQVTM and CDR2 is ANQGSEA. In nucleotides, the CDR3 is TGCAGCGTTGAAACGGACAAGTCAGATACGCAGTATTTT. Residues: CSVETDKSDTQYF.

The chain links TRBV7-3 to TRBJ2-3, with D maybe TRBD1 (6 bases). Deletions cut 8 bases from V and 5 bases from J, with 17 bases between. CDR1 SGHTA and CDR2 FQGTGA come from the germline V gene. The length of the CDR3 is 14 residues. The CDR3 DNA reads as TGTGCCAGCCGGGCCACAGGGTATGGAGATACGCAGTATTTT. Its protein is CASRATGYGDTQYF.

This rearrangement joins TRBV28 to TRBJ1-2; the D gene is possibly TRBD1 (6 bases). The CDR3 has 13 residues. The V end lost 4 bases, the J end lost 4 bases, and 10 bases lay between the germline ends. Germline values: CDR1 MDHEN, CDR2 SYDVKM. CDR3 DNA sequence: TGTGCCAGCAGTTCCGGACAGCTCTATGGCTACACCTTC. Its protein is CASSSGQLYGYTF.

The sample holds one count of this clone. The rearrangement uses TRBV28 and TRBJ2-7, with 8 bases that match TRBD2. Germline CDR1 and CDR2: MDHEN and SYDVKM. CDR3 length equals 14 residues. V trimming: 7 bases; J trimming: 3 bases; junction bases outside the gene matches: 8. CDR3 sequence reads: CASTLSGGDYEQYF. The DNA of the CDR3 is TGTGCCAGCACCCTGTCGGGGGGGGACTACGAGCAGTACTTC.

The chain combines TRBV7-9 with TRBJ1-2, with D perhaps matching TRBD1 (6 bases). There are 13 residues in the CDR3. Germline-derived CDR1 and CDR2 are SEHNR and FQNEAQ (reference sequence). Trimming pared 3 bases from V and 4 bases from J, leaving 9 bases between. DNA for the CDR3: TGTGCCAGCAGCTTTCAACAGGGCTATGGCTACACCTTC. Translation: CASSFQQGYGYTF.

The rearrangement joins TRBV11-2 to TRBJ1-6; a possible D gene is TRBD1 (6 bases). Germline CDR1 is SGHAT and CDR2 is FQNNGV. The CDR3 has 15 amino acids. The ends were cut back, 5 bases at V and 7 bases at J, with 15 bases in the middle. The CDR3 DNA reads as TGTGCCAGCAGCCCCCTGGACAGAGAAAATTCACCCCTCCACTTT. This gives the protein CASSPLDRENSPLHF.

The V call is TRBV25-1, the J call TRBJ2-5; D perhaps matches TRBD1 (5 bases). The V and J ends lost 5 bases and 1 base respectively, with 14 bases between them. The CDR3 has 15 residues. Germline V gives CDR1 MGHDK, CDR2 SYGVNS. In DNA form, the CDR3 reads TGTGCCAGCAGTCCAAGGGGCAGCCTCCAAGAGACCCAGTACTTC. Translated, it gives CASSPRGSLQETQYF. The whole variable domain, remainder taken from reference TRBV25-1 and TRBJ2-5, is EADIYQTPRYLVIGTGKKITLECSQTMGHDKMYWYQQDPGMELHLIHYSYGVNSTEKGDLSSESTVSRIRTEHFPLTLESARPSHTSQYLCASSPRGSLQETQYFGPGTRLLVL.

This clone was seen a handful of times. This chain uses TRBV7-3 with TRBJ1-1; 7 bases line up with TRBD1. Germline V gene data show CDR1 as SGHTA and CDR2 as FQGTGA. The length of the CDR3 is 13 residues. The V segment lost 3 bases and the J segment 3 bases; nucleotides outside the gene matches: 1. The CDR3 loop is CASSLDRYTEAFF. In DNA, the CDR3 is TGTGCCAGCAGCTTGGACAGGTACACTGAAGCTTTCTTT. The full variable domain, in which reference TRBV7-3 and TRBJ1-1 provide the parts outside the CDR3, is GAGVSQTPSNKVTEKGKYVELRCDPISGHTALYWYRQSLGQGPEFLIYFQGTGAADDSGLPNDRFFAVRPEGSVSTLKIQRTERGDSAVYLCASSLDRYTEAFFGQGTRLTVV.

This rearrangement joins TRBV3-1 (or the pseudogene TRBV3-2) to TRBJ2-7; 11 bases agree with TRBD2. Germline CDR1 LGHDT, CDR2 YNNKEL (reference sequence). V lost 4 bases to trimming and J lost 3 bases; unmatched junction nucleotides: 8. This CDR3 has 16 amino acids. The CDR3 sequence is CASSPWTSGSFYEQYF. CDR3 nucleotide sequence: TGTGCCAGCAGCCCTTGGACTAGCGGGTCTTTCTACGAGCAGTACTTC.

The chain employs TRBV24-1 and TRBJ2-5; maybe TRBD2 (7 bases). The CDR3 has 15 residues. Germline V lookup: CDR1 KGHDR, CDR2 SFDVKD. Trimming removed 4 bases from V and 0 bases from J, with 11 bases in between. In nucleotides, the CDR3 is TGTGCCACCAGTGACGGGGGGCGGTACCAAGAGACCCAGTACTTC. Protein: CATSDGGRYQETQYF.

V is TRBV28 and J is TRBJ1-6; possible D gene TRBD1, 6 bases. The CDR3 sequence is 14 residues long. In germline, CDR1 is MDHEN, CDR2 SYDVKM. The V end lost 6 bases, the J end lost 10 bases, and 16 bases lay between the germline ends. Written as DNA, the CDR3 is TGTGCCAGCAGCTTTCAGGGGCTGGGATCACCCCTCCACTTT. As protein: CASSFQGLGSPLHF.

The chain couples TRBV11-3 to TRBJ2-1; 10 bases agree with TRBD2. The CDR3 consists of 16 residues. CDR1 is SGHNT, CDR2 YENEEA, per germline. V shed 4 bases and J 2 bases; nucleotides not matched to a gene: 5. The CDR3 bases are TGTGCCAGCAGCTCGGCTAGCGGGAGAACCTACAATGAGCAGTTCTTC. It translates to CASSSASGRTYNEQFF.

The J gene is TRBJ1-5, the V gene TRBV3-1 (or the pseudogene TRBV3-2); D is possibly TRBD1 (5 bases). Germline CDR1 LGHDT, CDR2 YNNKEL (reference sequence). CDR3 length: 15 residues. Trimming shortened V by 1 base and J by 1 base, and 8 bases separated the two germline ends. The CDR3 here is CASSQGGESNQPQHF. The CDR3 DNA reads TGTGCCAGCAGCCAAGGGGGGGAAAGCAATCAGCCCCAGCATTTT.

This chain uses TRBV12-3 or TRBV12-4 with TRBJ1-6; a possible D gene is TRBD1 (5 bases). The V gene lost 2 bases and the J gene lost 8 bases, with 7 bases spanning the gap. CDR3 length: 13 residues. The CDR3: CASSLLQDSPLHF. The DNA of the CDR3 is TGTGCCAGCAGTTTATTACAGGATTCACCCCTCCACTTT.

The count of this clone is one. The J gene is TRBJ2-2, the V gene TRBV7-9; D not certain. CDR1 and CDR2 from the germline V gene are SEHNR and FQNEAQ (reference sequence). This CDR3 has 14 residues. V lost 1 base and J lost 3, with 6 bases in between. The CDR3 loop is CASSLVPDTGELFF. The CDR3 DNA sequence: TGTGCCAGCAGCTTAGTACCGGACACCGGGGAGCTGTTTTTT.

V and J are TRBV19 and TRBJ2-5; 7 positions match TRBD1. Per the germline V gene, CDR1 is LNHDA and CDR2 is SQIVND (reference sequence). Trimming at V came to 7 bases and at J to 5 bases, leaving 7 bases not matched to a gene. This CDR3 has 13 amino acids. In nucleotides, the CDR3 is TGTGCCAGTAAGAACAGGGGTGTGGAGACCCAGTACTTC. Translating gives CASKNRGVETQYF.

The chain joins TRBV4-1 to TRBJ2-1; a weak D match, TRBD2 (7 bases). The CDR3 has 17 amino acids. Germline V CDR1 and CDR2: MGHRA, YSYEKL. V lost 4 bases and J lost 4, with 20 bases in between. The CDR3 here is CASSLPSQRGAYNEQFF. DNA of the CDR3: TGCGCCAGCAGCCTCCCGTCTCAACGGGGGGCATACAATGAGCAGTTCTTC.

The chain uses TRBV13 and TRBJ2-1; 12 bases agree with TRBD2. V lost 5 bases to trimming and J lost 8 bases; unmatched junction nucleotides: 7. This CDR3 is 15 amino acids long. Germline V gene data show CDR1 as PRHDT and CDR2 as FYEKMQ (reference sequence). The CDR3 coding sequence is TGTGCCAGCAGCCCAACCGGACTAGCGGGATATGAGCAGTTCTTC. It translates to CASSPTGLAGYEQFF.

The V and J genes are TRBV28 and TRBJ2-3, with D possibly matching TRBD2 (5 bases). This CDR3 is built from 15 residues. The germline V gene has CDR1 MDHEN and CDR2 SYDVKM. Trimming cost V 5 bases and J 2 bases, with 14 bases left between them. This CDR3 is CASSPAGSVTDTQYF. The DNA of the CDR3 is TGTGCCAGCAGTCCCGCGGGCAGCGTCACAGATACGCAGTATTTT. Full variable domain (rest looked up from reference TRBV28 and TRBJ2-3): DVKVTQSSRYLVKRTGEKVFLECVQDMDHENMFWYRQDPGLGLRLIYFSYDVKMKEKGDIPEGYSVSREKKERFSLILESASTNQTSMYLCASSPAGSVTDTQYFGPGTRLTVL.

The rearrangement joins TRBV7-2 to TRBJ1-2; 7 nucleotides line up with TRBD1. J lost 2 bases, V lost 1 base, and 4 bases had no gene match. This CDR3 spans 15 amino acids. Germline assignment: CDR1 SGHTA and CDR2 FQGNSA. The chain's CDR3 is CASSLGTGGNYGYTF. The DNA of the CDR3 is TGTGCCAGCAGCTTAGGGACAGGAGGAAACTATGGCTACACCTTC.

The chain employs TRBV5-4 and TRBJ2-1; 7 positions match TRBD2. Germline V gene data show CDR1 as SGHNT and CDR2 as YYREEE (reference sequence). The CDR3 is 17 amino acids. The junction had 14 bases not matched to a gene; V was cut back by 4 bases and J by 4 bases. The CDR3 is CASSPDAGLGGYNEQFF. DNA for the CDR3: TGTGCCAGCAGCCCCGACGCAGGGTTGGGGGGGTACAATGAGCAGTTCTTC.

V is TRBV27 and J is TRBJ1-5; D might be TRBD1 (6 bases). The CDR3 is 16 amino acids. Germline lookup yields CDR1 MNHEY and CDR2 SMNVEV (reference sequence). Trimming left V 2 bases short and J 1 base short, with 12 bases between. The CDR3 DNA reads as TGTGCCAGCAGTTTAGTAGGGGGAGCAAGCAATCAGCCCCAGCATTTT. It is translated as CASSLVGGASNQPQHF.

The rearrangement links TRBV3-1 (or the pseudogene TRBV3-2) to TRBJ1-4; 7 bases are shared with TRBD1. J lost 8 bases, V lost 1 base, and 1 base had no gene match. CDR3 length equals 13 residues. The germline V gene encodes CDR1 LGHDT and CDR2 YNNKEL (reference sequence). The CDR3 coding sequence is TGTGCCAGCAGCCAAGCAGGGGGGGAAAAACTGTTTTTT. It translates to CASSQAGGEKLFF.

The CDR3 protein is CASGELYGEQYF. CDR3 nucleotide sequence: TGTGCCAGCGGCGAGCTCTACGGGGAGCAGTACTTC. The chain joins TRBV5-5 to TRBJ2-7; D not resolved. The CDR3 consists of 12 residues. Trimming removed 7 bases at V and 7 bases at J, with 15 bases between. Germline CDR1 and CDR2: SGHKS and YYEKEE (reference sequence).